One and the same sample provided the 19 T cell receptor beta chains below, sequenced in a study of blood T cell repertoires in COVID-19. Assay used: immunoSEQ multiplex PCR; TCRdb lists only in-frame clones, some missing. The sample includes 200,000 to 250,000 clones, roughly 80% of them seen just once. Input material: PBMCs or T cells enriched from blood (not recorded which). All receptors come from a woman aged 45-65 years who had been exposed to COVID-19.

In DNA form, the CDR3 reads TGTGCCAGCAGTCGGACAGGATTGGAGAACACCGGGGAGCTGTTTTTT. It translates to CASSRTGLENTGELFF. The chain combines TRBV2 with TRBJ2-2, with 7 bases lining up with TRBD1. The trim removed 5 bases at V and 1 base at J, leaving 7 bases unmatched. Germline V lookup: CDR1 SNHLY, CDR2 FYNNEI. The CDR3 is 16 residues long.

This chain links TRBV2 with TRBJ1-2; D is uncertain. The V gene's germline CDR1 is SNHLY and CDR2 FYNNEI. CDR3 length: 16 amino acids. The V end lost 1 base, the J end lost 0 bases, and 12 bases lay between the germline ends. The CDR3 nucleotides read TGTGCCAGCAGTGAAGGGGAGACTCAATCTAACTATGGCTACACCTTC. This codes for CASSEGETQSNYGYTF.

The chain uses TRBV6-5 and TRBJ1-2; TRBD1 matches 8 bases. V lost 4 bases, J lost 6 bases, and 10 bases stayed unmatched. This CDR3 has 15 amino acids. Germline lookup yields CDR1 MNHEY and CDR2 SVGAGI. CDR3 protein: CASSWTSKQGDGYTF. CDR3 coding DNA: TGTGCCAGCAGTTGGACCTCAAAACAGGGGGATGGCTACACCTTC.

V usage is TRBV14 and J usage is TRBJ1-1; D gene unclear. The CDR3 is 22 amino acids. Germline assignment: CDR1 SGHDN and CDR2 FVKESK. V lost 1 base to trimming and J lost 0 bases, with 30 bases between them. Here the CDR3 DNA reads TGTGCCAGCAGCCAAGGGAGGCCGGGGTTGGTCTATATGTCGGTTCTGAACACTGAAGCTTTCTTT. This gives the protein CASSQGRPGLVYMSVLNTEAFF.

The chain links TRBV5-1 to TRBJ1-3; the D is unclear. CDR1 is SGHRS and CDR2 is YFSETQ in the germline V gene. The CDR3 has 16 amino acids. V lost 7 bases, J lost 2 bases, and 19 bases lay in between. CDR3 sequence (DNA): TGCGCCAGCCACGCGACACCCTCGGGGACTGGAAACACCATATATTTT. This gives the protein CASHATPSGTGNTIYF.

The chain has TRBV10-3 and TRBJ1-2; 8 bases map to TRBD1. The germline gives CDR1 ENHRY, CDR2 SYGVKD. The CDR3 length is 15 residues. V lost 6 bases to trimming and J lost 0 bases; unmatched junction nucleotides: 6. CDR3 loop: CAISRGPRSNYGYTF. The CDR3 DNA reads as TGTGCCATCAGCAGGGGGCCGAGATCTAACTATGGCTACACCTTC.

The chain combines TRBV13 with TRBJ2-1, with a weak D call TRBD2 (6 bases). The CDR3 covers 16 residues. Trimming shortened V by 2 bases and J by 2 bases, and 13 bases separated the two germline ends. Per germline, CDR1 PRHDT and CDR2 FYEKMQ (reference sequence). The CDR3 here is CASSLIARGTYNEQFF. The CDR3, as DNA: TGTGCCAGCAGCTTAATCGCACGGGGGACCTACAATGAGCAGTTCTTC. Filled out from reference TRBV13 and TRBJ2-1, the complete variable domain reads AAGVIQSPRHLIKEKRETATLKCYPIPRHDTVYWYQQGPGQDPQFLISFYEKMQSDKGSIPDRFSAQQFSDYHSELNMSSLELGDSALYFCASSLIARGTYNEQFFGPGTRLTVL.

This rearrangement joins TRBV30 to TRBJ1-1; tentatively, D is TRBD1 (6 bases). The CDR3 is 13 residues long. Germline V gene lookup returns CDR1 GTSNPN and CDR2 SVGIG (reference sequence). V was trimmed by 4 bases and J by 5 bases, leaving 14 bases between them. DNA for the CDR3: TGTGCCTGGACCCGAGGGCAGGGGACTGAAGCTTTCTTT. Its protein product is CAWTRGQGTEAFF.

This chain joins TRBV6-6 and TRBJ1-1; D perhaps matches TRBD1 (6 bases). The CDR3 is made up of 15 amino acids. Germline lookup yields CDR1 MNHNY and CDR2 SVGAGI (reference sequence). Deletions cut 4 bases from V and 3 bases from J, with 15 bases between. The CDR3 nucleotides are TGTGCCAGCAGTTCCCCCCCGCCAGGGGACACTGAAGCTTTCTTT. Encoded protein: CASSSPPPGDTEAFF.

The V gene is TRBV5-1, the J gene TRBJ2-6; a weak D match, TRBD1 (5 bases). V gave up 0 bases and J gave up 0 bases, with 16 bases separating them. The CDR3 extends over 19 amino acids. Germline assignment: CDR1 SGHRS and CDR2 YFSETQ. The CDR3 nucleotides are TGCGCCAGCAGCTTGGGCCCTCCAGGGCCCTACTCTGGGGCCAACGTCCTGACTTTC. Protein sequence: CASSLGPPGPYSGANVLTF.

The chain joins TRBV5-3 to TRBJ2-7; TRBD1 matches at 7 bases. TRBV5-3 is an ORF for which the function is uncertain. Trimming cost V 4 bases and J 6 bases; bases outside gene matches: 10. The CDR3 consists of 14 residues. The CDR3 nucleotides are TGTGCCAGAAGCCCGCCACAGGGGCGCGGCGAGCAGTACTTC. Translated: CARSPPQGRGEQYF.

This rearrangement joins TRBV9 to TRBJ2-7; 8 positions agree with TRBD1. Germline V gene data show CDR1 as SGDLS and CDR2 as YYNGEE. The CDR3 loop spans 15 amino acids. After removal of 3 bases from V and 2 bases from J, the junction contained 7 bases not matched to a gene. CDR3: CASSATGGNTYEQYF. CDR3 coding DNA: TGTGCCAGCAGCGCCACAGGGGGGAATACCTACGAGCAGTACTTC.

This clone was observed a single time. The chain uses TRBV5-1 and TRBJ2-3; tentative D call: TRBD2 (5 bases). V lost 4 bases, J lost 8 bases, and 14 bases lay in between. This CDR3 is built from 13 residues. CDR1 and CDR2 (germline): SGHRS, YFSETQ. This CDR3 is CASSPAGVSTQYF. The CDR3 bases are TGCGCCAGCAGCCCGGCCGGGGTATCTACGCAGTATTTT.

The genes are TRBV27 and TRBJ1-6; 7 bases are a match to TRBD1. This CDR3 has 15 residues. V was pared by 8 bases and J by 6 bases, with 10 bases of the junction left unmatched. Germline V gene data show CDR1 as MNHEY and CDR2 as SMNVEV (reference sequence). CDR3 amino acids: CASSPGRGANSPLHF. The CDR3 DNA follows: TGTGCCAGCTCCCCTGGCAGGGGGGCTAATTCACCCCTCCACTTT.

CDR3 sequence: CASSLSLALTEAFF. The CDR3 bases are TGCGCCAGCAGCTTATCCCTAGCCCTGACTGAAGCTTTCTTT. The V and J genes are TRBV5-1 and TRBJ1-1; D gene uncertain. The CDR3 has 14 residues. Germline lookup yields CDR1 SGHRS and CDR2 YFSETQ. Trimming stripped 2 bases from V and 5 bases from J, with 13 bases between.

In its sample, this clone was seen many times. This sequence joins TRBV10-3 and TRBJ2-3, with TRBD2 as a possible D gene (5 bases). V lost 10 bases and J 2 bases, leaving 16 bases between the germline ends. Germline lookup yields CDR1 ENHRY and CDR2 SYGVKD. There are 14 residues in the CDR3. The CDR3 DNA is TGTGCCACCCAAAGAGGGCCGGACACAGATACGCAGTATTTT. Its protein is CATQRGPDTDTQYF.

The V gene is TRBV6-5, the J gene TRBJ1-3, with D perhaps TRBD1 (5 bases). The V end was cut by 0 bases, the J end by 4 bases, with 13 bases between. There are 16 residues in the CDR3. The germline gives CDR1 MNHEY, CDR2 SVGAGI. The CDR3 bases are TGTGCCAGCAGTTACTCGAATCCAGGGTTCGGAAACACCATATATTTT. Its protein product is CASSYSNPGFGNTIYF.

The genes are TRBV24-1 and TRBJ1-5, with TRBD1 matching 8 bases. The CDR3 length is 19 residues. The V gene end was trimmed by 1 base and the J gene end by 6 bases; junction bases not matched to a gene: 16. In germline, CDR1 is KGHDR, CDR2 SFDVKD. CDR3: CATSDFRGIKDREIQPQHF. The CDR3 nucleotides are TGTGCCACCAGTGATTTTAGAGGAATAAAGGACAGGGAGATTCAGCCCCAGCATTTT.

V is TRBV5-1 and J is TRBJ2-2; 13 bases match TRBD2. V gave up 4 bases and J gave up 4 bases; unmatched junction bases: 10. The CDR3 is made up of 18 amino acids. Germline values: CDR1 SGHRS, CDR2 YFSETQ. CDR3 amino acids: CASSIAGLAGIFTGELFF. CDR3 bases: TGCGCCAGCAGCATAGCGGGACTAGCGGGGATCTTCACCGGGGAGCTGTTTTTT.